Sequencing of this T cell receptor (beta chain) was carried out in a study of regulatory T cells in long-lasting Graves disease (dated by TCRdb to about 2021). In terms of the full investigation: Persistent Graves' disease was defined as persistently positive TSH receptor autoantibodies together with antithyroid drug treatment for over 5 years. Peripheral blood TCR sequencing and RNA sequencing compared persistent Graves' disease patients with newly diagnosed Graves' disease patients. The study was registered as a clinical trial and conducted in China. Persistent Graves' disease patients in the clinical cohort had taken antithyroid drugs for around 11 years on average. A total of roughly 33 samples were covered by TCR sequencing, comprising roughly 13 persistent and around 20 newly diagnosed Graves' disease patients. Beyond this particular receptor, the publication reports: Only the TCR beta chain was sequenced and analyzed. A larger number of public clonotypes was shared among persistent patients (approximately 2,600) than among newly diagnosed patients (around 970). Lower TCR Shannon entropy and fewer highly expanded clones were observed in persistent Graves' disease patients than in newly diagnosed patients, which suggested clonal expansion. The study examined only peripheral blood because the primary lesion, thyroid tissue, could not be accessed. TRBV28, TRBJ1-2 and TRBJ2-5 were preferentially used in persistent disease, while TRBV20-1 and TRBJ2-1 were favored in newly diagnosed disease. As a limitation, the authors acknowledged that the small sample size may reduce accuracy.

The receptor library was made with multiplex PCR. Sequencing relied on an Illumina HiSeq 4000. iRepertoire HTBI primers and Arm-PCR amplification of CDR3 regions were used to construct TCR beta libraries. Gel purification was performed on PCR products prior to sequencing. On the authors' methods: Across samples, about 64 TRBV and 15 or so TRBJ segments were identified and used for gene usage analysis of CDR3 amino acid clonotypes. COPE and FqMerger were used to merge filtered high-quality paired reads into contigs. BLAST was used to align contigs to the IMGT TRBV, TRBD and TRBJ reference genes, and CDR3 was defined following IMGT. Clonotypes above 0.1% frequency were classified as highly expanded clones. Shannon entropy was used to measure repertoire diversity, and the Gini coefficient was used to measure V-J evenness. Public clonotypes were defined as clonotypes shared by more than one individual. The raw public data were reprocessed by TCRdb itself: fastp quality trimming at Q25, MiXCR clonotype calling, in-frame beta chains only. CDR3 protein duplicates are merged, each entry listing the most common genes and DNA. Here the V and J calls rest on TCRdb's processing, not on the authors' analysis. The sample includes roughly 400,000 distinct CDR3 sequences, with around 21% observed a single time. The ten largest clonotypes hold less than 25% of the sample.

A distance of 10 bases separates the germline ends of V and J, which lose 9 bases and 5 bases respectively. The cysteine opens and the phenylalanine closes a CDR3 of 12 amino acids. The kept DNA is CDR3 alone, 36 bases in frame from the first base. The germline V gene (reference sequence) provides CDR1 MNHEY and CDR2 SMNVEV. Interpreted using the paper, the time point label stands for: persistent/refractory GD, antithyroid drugs over 5 years with positive TRAb. RNA was extracted from PBMCs in TRIzol for both TCR sequencing and RNA sequencing. Graves' disease was diagnosed according to American Thyroid Association guidelines. The patients came from an endocrinology department in Xi'an, China. Each patient gave 9 to 10 milliliters of peripheral blood, collected in an EDTA anticoagulant tube. Ficoll Paque Plus density gradient separation was used to isolate PBMCs, and no further T cell sorting was done. An Agilent 2100 Bioanalyzer and agarose gel were used to check RNA quality, while a NanoDrop 2000 measured RNA concentration.

Details on this clonotype: Its antigen is not yet known. No much larger clone is present one base from it, and per-base qualities are unavailable.

The receptor's source is a female donor with Graves disease. The input for sequencing was peripheral blood mononuclear cells (PBMCs), taken when the disease was refractory, from a patient treated with antithyroid drugs. The chain employs TRBV27 and TRBJ2-2; no D segment can be confidently identified. The DNA is TGTGCCAGTCGTCATTTGACCGGGGAGCTGTTTTTT. It is translated as CASRHLTGELFF.